This T cell receptor (beta chain) appears in the sequencing data of a study of T cell responses to AZD1222 COVID-19 vaccine. TCRdb's table, derived via immunoSEQ multiplex PCR, lists solely in-frame clones and lacks some. Of 150,000 or so clones listed, approximately 90% are singletons. Findings of the study overall: The repertoires were collected only after the peak T cell response.

The CDR3 sequence is 14 residues long. Trimming pared 1 base from V and 3 bases from J, leaving 8 bases between. Germline CDR1 and CDR2: SGHTA and FQGNSA. In the case of this clone: The target antigen is unknown.

The sample in question was peripheral blood, obtained on day 0 of AZD1222 vaccination. The genes are TRBV7-2 and TRBJ2-3; D perhaps matches TRBD2 (6 bases). This TCR was recovered from an adult in good health. DNA for the CDR3: TGTGCCAGCAGCTTAGGACTAGTGACAGATACGCAGTATTTT. Protein product: CASSLGLVTDTQYF.